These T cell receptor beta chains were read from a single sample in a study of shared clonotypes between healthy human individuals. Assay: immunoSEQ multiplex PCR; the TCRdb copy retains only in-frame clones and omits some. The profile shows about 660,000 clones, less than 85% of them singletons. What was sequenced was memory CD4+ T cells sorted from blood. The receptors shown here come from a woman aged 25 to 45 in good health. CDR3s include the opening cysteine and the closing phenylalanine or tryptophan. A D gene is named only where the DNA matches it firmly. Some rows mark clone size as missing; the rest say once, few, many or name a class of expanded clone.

CDR3aa: CASSTQDQPQHF; CDR3nt: TGTGCCAGCAGTACACAGGATCAGCCCCAGCATTTT; j_gene: TRBJ1-5; d_gene: -; v_gene: TRBV6-5; abundance: -
CDR3aa: CASSYGSNQPQHF; CDR3nt: TGTGCCAGCAGTTACGGGAGCAATCAGCCCCAGCATTTT; j_gene: TRBJ1-5; d_gene: -; v_gene: TRBV6-6; abundance: many
CDR3aa: CASSTGEGVQPQHF; CDR3nt: TGTGCCAGCAGTACAGGGGAAGGGGTTCAGCCCCAGCATTTT; j_gene: TRBJ1-5; d_gene: TRBD1; v_gene: TRBV28; abundance: -
CDR3aa: CASNDGLTKQYF; CDR3nt: TGTGCCAGCAACGACGGCCTTACGAAGCAGTACTTC; j_gene: TRBJ2-7; d_gene: -; v_gene: TRBV6-6; abundance: -
CDR3aa: CATSRGRENEKLFF; CDR3nt: TGTGCCACCAGCAGAGGCCGGGAGAATGAAAAACTGTTTTTT; j_gene: TRBJ1-4; d_gene: -; v_gene: TRBV15; abundance: -
CDR3aa: CASSEGVTGKQETQYF; CDR3nt: TGTGCCAGCAGCGAGGGGGTAACAGGGAAACAAGAGACCCAGTACTTC; j_gene: TRBJ2-5; d_gene: -; v_gene: TRBV25-1; abundance: -
CDR3aa: CASSLGHRGGGEKLFF; CDR3nt: TGTGCCAGCAGCTTAGGACATAGGGGTGGTGGTGAAAAACTGTTTTTT; j_gene: TRBJ1-4; d_gene: -; v_gene: TRBV7-8; abundance: few
CDR3aa: CASSLGTGGSETQYF; CDR3nt: TGTGCCAGCAGCTTAGGGACGGGTGGCTCGGAGACCCAGTACTTC; j_gene: TRBJ2-5; d_gene: -; v_gene: TRBV7-7; abundance: many
CDR3aa: CASSDSDRVTEAFF; CDR3nt: TGTGCCAGCAGTGACTCCGACAGGGTAACTGAAGCTTTCTTT; j_gene: TRBJ1-1; d_gene: TRBD1; v_gene: TRBV6-1; abundance: -
CDR3aa: CASSSRGAQETQYF; CDR3nt: TGTGCCAGTAGTTCCCGGGGCGCCCAAGAGACCCAGTACTTC; j_gene: TRBJ2-5; d_gene: -; v_gene: TRBV19; abundance: -
CDR3aa: CASSMRQGASTDTQYF; CDR3nt: TGTGCCAGTAGTATGAGGCAGGGCGCCAGCACAGATACGCAGTATTTT; j_gene: TRBJ2-3; d_gene: -; v_gene: TRBV19; abundance: -
CDR3aa: CASSLFGTSGQGNIQYF; CDR3nt: TGTGCCAGCAGCCTGTTTGGGACTAGCGGGCAGGGAAACATTCAGTACTTC; j_gene: TRBJ2-4; d_gene: TRBD2; v_gene: TRBV7-2; abundance: -
CDR3aa: CASSLIAYGELFF; CDR3nt: TGTGCCAGCAGTTTAATAGCCTACGGGGAGCTGTTTTTT; j_gene: TRBJ2-2; d_gene: -; v_gene: TRBV27; abundance: -
CDR3aa: CASSINYGYTF; CDR3nt: TGTGCCAGTAGTATAAACTATGGCTACACCTTC; j_gene: TRBJ1-2; d_gene: -; v_gene: TRBV19; abundance: once
CDR3aa: CAWSVFTYNEQFF; CDR3nt: TGTGCCTGGAGTGTCTTTACCTACAATGAGCAGTTCTTC; j_gene: TRBJ2-1; d_gene: -; v_gene: TRBV30; abundance: -
CDR3aa: CASSPGTGCNIQYF; CDR3nt: TGCGCCAGCAGTCCCGGGACAGGGTGCAACATTCAGTACTTC; j_gene: TRBJ2-4; d_gene: TRBD1; v_gene: TRBV23-1; abundance: -